Below are 10 T cell receptor beta chains sequenced from a single sample in a study of a mutant IDH1 vaccine in newly diagnosed glioma. These TCRs' antigens remain unknown. Some clones are missing from TCRdb's copy, which holds only in-frame ones; the method was immunoSEQ multiplex PCR. The sample contains around 41,000 clones, 60% to 85% of which appear only once. Specified time point: week 23, last vaccination. Every vaccination contained 300 ug of the mutant IDH1 20-mer peptide and was paired with topical imiquimod. Source: PBMCs, taken from a glioma patient whose treatment included an IDH1 peptide vaccine. All receptors come from a woman aged 40 to 50 with glioma. Some clones in this sample may be carry-over from other donors' samples.

This rearrangement joins TRBV6-4 to TRBJ2-3; D possibly matches TRBD1 or TRBD2 (5 bases each). The V end lost 0 bases, the J end lost 2 bases, and 9 bases lay between the germline ends. Germline lookup yields CDR1 MRHNA and CDR2 SNTAGT. CDR3 length: 15 residues. CDR3 coding DNA: TGTGCCAGCAGTGACTCCCCGGGGACCACAGATACGCAGTATTTT. Translation: CASSDSPGTTDTQYF.

The chain carries TRBV6-1 and TRBJ1-4; D is ambiguous. This CDR3 region has 14 residues. The germline V gene has CDR1 MNHNS and CDR2 SASEGT. Trimming shortened V by 5 bases and J by 5 bases, and 12 bases separated the two germline ends. The CDR3 sequence is CASSRDRGNEKLFF. CDR3 coding DNA: TGTGCCAGCAGTAGGGATCGGGGAAATGAAAAACTGTTTTTT.

This sequence joins TRBV4-1 and TRBJ2-2; D is ambiguous. The CDR3 sequence is 11 residues long. CDR1 is MGHRA, CDR2 YSYEKL, per germline. V was clipped by 3 bases and J by 6 bases, with 2 bases between them. The CDR3 is CASSQSGELFF. For the CDR3, the DNA is TGCGCCAGCAGCCAGTCCGGGGAGCTGTTTTTT.

V gene TRBV5-1 combines with J gene TRBJ2-1; D remains ambiguous. Trimming shortened V by 0 bases and J by 6 bases, and 7 bases separated the two germline ends. Germline assignment: CDR1 SGHRS and CDR2 YFSETQ. The CDR3 is 13 amino acids. CDR3 in amino acids: CASSLAQINEQFF. CDR3 nucleotides: TGCGCCAGCAGCTTGGCTCAGATCAATGAGCAGTTCTTC.

The sample holds one count of this clone. The V gene is TRBV6-7, the J gene TRBJ2-5, with a tentative D call TRBD2 (5 bases). Being an ORF, TRBV6-7 has a function that is uncertain. CDR3 size: 14 residues. The V end lost 10 bases, the J end lost 4 bases, and 19 bases lay between the germline ends. The CDR3 here is CATYPWAGGETQYF. DNA of the CDR3: TGTGCCACCTACCCCTGGGCCGGAGGAGAGACCCAGTACTTC.

The V call is TRBV30, the J call TRBJ2-5; TRBD2 matches at 7 bases. The germline gives CDR1 GTSNPN, CDR2 SVGIG (reference sequence). V was pared by 3 bases and J by 1 base, with 11 bases of the junction left unmatched. The CDR3 loop spans 16 amino acids. This CDR3 is CAWRVGEGPIQETQYF. The CDR3 DNA reads TGTGCCTGGAGGGTCGGGGAGGGGCCCATCCAAGAGACCCAGTACTTC.

Sample share makes this clone medium-sized. The V gene is TRBV27, the J gene TRBJ1-1, with unresolved D. Germline V gene data show CDR1 as MNHEY and CDR2 as SMNVEV (reference sequence). This CDR3 contains 14 residues. The V gene lost 1 base and the J gene lost 3 bases, with 9 bases spanning the gap. The DNA of the CDR3 is TGTGCCAGCAGTTTATGGCGGGCGGACACTGAAGCTTTCTTT. Protein product: CASSLWRADTEAFF.

The rearrangement links TRBV5-4 to TRBJ2-3, with TRBD2 identical over 10 bases. In germline, CDR1 is SGHNT, CDR2 YYREEE (reference sequence). Trimming removed 4 bases from V and 2 bases from J; junction bases left unmatched: 7. The CDR3 consists of 16 residues. The CDR3 DNA reads TGTGCCAGCAGCGACCGGACTAGCGGCTTCACAGATACGCAGTATTTT. Residues: CASSDRTSGFTDTQYF.

The rearrangement joins TRBV20-1 to TRBJ2-5; D uncertain. The CDR3 loop spans 11 amino acids. V was clipped by 8 bases and J by 5 bases, with 12 bases between them. Germline lookup yields CDR1 DFQATT and CDR2 SNEGSKA (reference sequence). Here the CDR3 reads CSNRAQETQYF. DNA of the CDR3: TGCAGTAATCGGGCCCAGGAGACCCAGTACTTC.

This chain joins TRBV2 and TRBJ1-5, with 10 bases that match TRBD1. J gave up 7 bases and V 7 bases, and 10 bases lay outside the gene matches. This CDR3 region has 15 residues. Germline V gene lookup returns CDR1 SNHLY and CDR2 FYNNEI. CDR3 residues: CASKGTGVFNQPQHF. As DNA, the CDR3 is TGTGCCAGCAAAGGGACAGGGGTCTTTAACCAGCCCCAGCATTTT.